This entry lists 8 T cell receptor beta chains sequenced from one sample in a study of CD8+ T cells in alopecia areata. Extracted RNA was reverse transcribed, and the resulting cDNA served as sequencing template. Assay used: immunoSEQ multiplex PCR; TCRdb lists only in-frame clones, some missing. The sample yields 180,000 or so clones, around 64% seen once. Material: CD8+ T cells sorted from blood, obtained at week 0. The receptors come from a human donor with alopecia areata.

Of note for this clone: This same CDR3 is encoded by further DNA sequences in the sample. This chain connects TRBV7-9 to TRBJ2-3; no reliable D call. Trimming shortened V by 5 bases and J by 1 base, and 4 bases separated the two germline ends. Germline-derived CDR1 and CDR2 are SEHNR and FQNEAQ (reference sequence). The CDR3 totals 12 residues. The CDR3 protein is CASSPRTDTQYF. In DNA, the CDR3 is TGTGCCAGCAGCCCACGCACAGATACGCAGTATTTT.

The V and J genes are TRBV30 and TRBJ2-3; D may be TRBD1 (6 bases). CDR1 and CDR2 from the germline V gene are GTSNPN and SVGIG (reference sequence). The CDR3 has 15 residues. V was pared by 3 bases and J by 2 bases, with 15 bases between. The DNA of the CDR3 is TGTGCCTGGAGCGGGGTAGGGGGAGTCACAGATACGCAGTATTTT. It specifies CAWSGVGGVTDTQYF.

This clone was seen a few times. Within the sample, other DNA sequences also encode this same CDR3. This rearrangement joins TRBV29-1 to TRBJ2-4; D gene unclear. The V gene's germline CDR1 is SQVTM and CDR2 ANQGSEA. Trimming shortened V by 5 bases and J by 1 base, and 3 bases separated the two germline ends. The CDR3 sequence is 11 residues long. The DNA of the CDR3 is TGCAGCGTTTTGGCCAAAAACATTCAGTACTTC. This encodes CSVLAKNIQYF.

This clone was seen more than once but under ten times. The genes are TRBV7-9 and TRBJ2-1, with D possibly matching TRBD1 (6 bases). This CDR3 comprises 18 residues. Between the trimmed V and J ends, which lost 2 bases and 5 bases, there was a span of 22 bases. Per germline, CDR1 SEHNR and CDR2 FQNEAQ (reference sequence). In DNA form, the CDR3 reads TGTGCCAGCAGCTTAATGCCGGGACACCTACCTCCCCACAATGAGCAGTTCTTC. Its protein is CASSLMPGHLPPHNEQFF.

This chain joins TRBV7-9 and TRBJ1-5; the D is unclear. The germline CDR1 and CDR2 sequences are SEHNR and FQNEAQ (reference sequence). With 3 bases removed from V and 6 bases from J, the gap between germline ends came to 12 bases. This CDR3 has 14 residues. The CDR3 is CASSLSGDGQPQHF. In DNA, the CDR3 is TGTGCCAGCAGCTTGAGTGGGGATGGTCAGCCCCAGCATTTT.

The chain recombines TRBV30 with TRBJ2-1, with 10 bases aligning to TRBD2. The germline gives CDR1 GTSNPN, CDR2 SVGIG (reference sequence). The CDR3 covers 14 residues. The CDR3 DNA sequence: TGTGCTGTGGTAGGGAGCGGGGGGGTAAGGGAGCAGTTCTTC. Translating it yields CAVVGSGGVREQFF.

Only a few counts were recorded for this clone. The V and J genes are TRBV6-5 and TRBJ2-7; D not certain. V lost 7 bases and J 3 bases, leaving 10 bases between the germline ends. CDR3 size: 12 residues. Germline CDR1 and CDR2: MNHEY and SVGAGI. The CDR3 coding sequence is TGTGCCAGCATGGGTCTAGGCTACGAGCAGTACTTC. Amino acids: CASMGLGYEQYF.

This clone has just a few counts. CDR3 loop: CASSLGSRAEAFF. In DNA, the CDR3 is TGTGCCAGCAGCTTAGGGTCAAGGGCTGAAGCTTTCTTT. This sequence joins TRBV7-8 and TRBJ1-1; no reliable D call. V gave up 1 base and J gave up 6 bases, with 9 bases separating them. Germline V lookup: CDR1 SGHVS, CDR2 FQNEAQ. The CDR3 spans 13 residues.